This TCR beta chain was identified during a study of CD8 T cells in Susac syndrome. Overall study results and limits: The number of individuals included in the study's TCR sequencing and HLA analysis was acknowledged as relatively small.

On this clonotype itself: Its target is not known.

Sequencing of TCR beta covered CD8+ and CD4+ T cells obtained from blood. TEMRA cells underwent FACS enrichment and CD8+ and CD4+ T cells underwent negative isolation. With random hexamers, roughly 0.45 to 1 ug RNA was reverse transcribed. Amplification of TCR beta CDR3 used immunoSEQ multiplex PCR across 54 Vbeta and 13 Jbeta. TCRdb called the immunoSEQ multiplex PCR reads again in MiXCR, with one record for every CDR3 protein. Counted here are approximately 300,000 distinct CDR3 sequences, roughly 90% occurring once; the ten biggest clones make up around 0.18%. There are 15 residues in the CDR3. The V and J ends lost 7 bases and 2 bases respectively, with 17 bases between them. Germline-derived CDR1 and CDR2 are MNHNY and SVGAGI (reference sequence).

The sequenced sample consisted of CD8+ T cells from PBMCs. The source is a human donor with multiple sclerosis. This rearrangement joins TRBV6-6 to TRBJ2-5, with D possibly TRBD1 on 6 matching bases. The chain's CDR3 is CASTEGQYPQETQYF. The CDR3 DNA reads TGTGCCAGCACCGAAGGACAGTACCCTCAAGAGACCCAGTACTTC.